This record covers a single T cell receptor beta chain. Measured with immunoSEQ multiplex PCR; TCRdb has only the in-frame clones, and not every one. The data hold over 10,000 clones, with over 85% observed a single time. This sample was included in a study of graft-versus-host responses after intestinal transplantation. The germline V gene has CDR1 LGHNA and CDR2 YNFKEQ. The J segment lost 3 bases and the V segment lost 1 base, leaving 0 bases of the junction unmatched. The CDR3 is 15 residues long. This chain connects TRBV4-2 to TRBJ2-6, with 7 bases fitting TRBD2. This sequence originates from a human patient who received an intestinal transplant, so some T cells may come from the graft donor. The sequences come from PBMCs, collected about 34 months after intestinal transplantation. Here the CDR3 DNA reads TGTGCCAGCAGCCAAGGGGAGGGTGGGGCCAACGTCCTGACTTTC. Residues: CASSQGEGGANVLTF.